Given below is one T cell receptor beta chain in context. The data are from a study of T cell repertoires in cytomegalovirus infection. TCRdb fed the reads into MiXCR, producing one record per CDR3 protein. The sample carries around 300,000 distinct CDR3 sequences, around a tenth recorded once. Trimming removed 2 bases at V and 2 bases at J, with 11 bases between. This CDR3 is 15 amino acids long. Germline values: CDR1 MNHEY, CDR2 SVGAGI. The TCR was taken from a human donor in good health (CMV status not recorded). Some clones in this sample may be carry-over from other donors' samples. Sample: PBMCs. The chain employs TRBV6-5 and TRBJ2-3; tentatively, D is TRBD1 or TRBD2 (5 bases each). The CDR3 reads CASSYLGVSTDTQYF. For the CDR3, the DNA is TGTGCCAGCAGTTACCTGGGGGTCTCCACAGATACGCAGTATTTT.